Listed below are T cell receptor beta chains from one sample, sequenced in a study of STAT5B mutations in CD4+ large granular lymphocyte leukemia. Clones were sequenced by immunoSEQ multiplex PCR, and TCRdb holds only the in-frame ones, with some missing. The sample yields tens of thousands of clones, about 70% seen once. Sequences were obtained from CD4+ T cells from blood buffy coats. These receptors came from a human donor in good health. CDR3s include the opening cysteine and the closing phenylalanine or tryptophan. A D gene is named only where the DNA matches it firmly. Clone size is stated in some rows and not others, as once, few, many or a class when expanded.

V	J	D	size	CDR3	DNA
TRBV6-6	TRBJ2-7	TRBD1	NA	CASSMGQGYEQYF	TGTGCCAGCAGTATGGGACAGGGCTACGAGCAGTACTTC
TRBV21-1	TRBJ2-7	NA	NA	CASSKAYSGTGIYEQYF	TGTGCCAGCAGCAAAGCGTATTCCGGGACAGGGATTTACGAGCAGTACTTC
TRBV19	TRBJ2-5	TRBD2	NA	CASSNLLAGGQETQYF	TGTGCCAGTAGTAACCTACTAGCGGGAGGCCAAGAGACCCAGTACTTC
TRBV29-1	TRBJ1-5	TRBD1	few	CSAATGGDQPQHF	TGCAGCGCCGCGACAGGGGGGGATCAGCCCCAGCATTTT
TRBV9	TRBJ1-1	NA	NA	CASSVESGAGTEAFF	TGTGCCAGCAGCGTAGAATCAGGGGCCGGAACTGAAGCTTTCTTT
TRBV4-1	TRBJ1-5	NA	few	CASSHPGALGQPQHF	TGCGCCAGCAGCCATCCGGGGGCGCTTGGTCAGCCCCAGCATTTT
TRBV5-6	TRBJ2-1	NA	NA	CASSLANEQFF	TGTGCCAGCAGCTTGGCCAATGAGCAGTTCTTC
TRBV6-5	TRBJ2-7	NA	few	CASSFGRRPHEQYF	TGTGCCAGCAGTTTCGGACGGAGGCCCCACGAGCAGTACTTC
TRBV11-3	TRBJ2-1	NA	NA	CASSPAHRVTTNNEQFF	TGTGCCAGCAGCCCAGCTCATCGGGTCACGACAAACAATGAGCAGTTCTTC
TRBV7-2	TRBJ2-7	TRBD2	NA	CASSLERREHDEQYF	TGTGCCAGCAGCTTAGAGCGGCGGGAGCACGACGAGCAGTACTTC
TRBV5-1	TRBJ2-7	TRBD2	NA	CASSLGPAGVYEQYF	TGCGCCAGCAGCTTGGGTCCAGCGGGAGTGTACGAGCAGTACTTC
TRBV11-3	TRBJ2-7	NA	NA	CASSQRSQRLSYEQYF	TGTGCCAGCAGCCAGAGAAGTCAACGGTTATCCTACGAGCAGTACTTC
TRBV6-1	TRBJ2-5	TRBD2	NA	CASSIRGVETQYF	TGTGCCAGCAGTATCCGGGGGGTAGAGACCCAGTACTTC
TRBV6-6	TRBJ1-2	NA	NA	CASRLRTGNIYYGYTF	TGTGCCAGCAGACTAAGAACAGGGAATATTTACTATGGCTACACCTTC
TRBV18	TRBJ2-7	NA	NA	CASSWGSYEQYF	TGTGCCAGCTCCTGGGGCTCCTACGAGCAGTACTTC
TRBV7-9	TRBJ1-3	NA	NA	CASSLSFSGNTIYF	TGTGCCAGCAGCCTAAGCTTCTCTGGAAACACCATATATTTT
TRBV6-5	TRBJ2-2	NA	NA	CASSNLRPSDGGELFF	TGTGCCAGCAGTAACTTGCGACCGTCGGATGGCGGGGAGCTGTTTTTT
TRBV27	TRBJ1-1	NA	NA	CASSLGGYSEAFF	TGTGCCAGCAGTTTAGGGGGGTACTCTGAAGCTTTCTTT
TRBV19	TRBJ1-1	NA	NA	CASSISSLPNTEAFF	TGTGCCAGTAGTATCAGTAGCCTCCCGAACACTGAAGCTTTCTTT
TRBV5-6	TRBJ2-1	TRBD2	NA	CASSFLRTSGKDEQFF	TGTGCCAGCAGCTTCCTCAGGACTAGCGGGAAGGATGAGCAGTTCTTC
TRBV29-1	TRBJ1-2	NA	few	CSVGGGWSGYTF	TGCAGCGTTGGGGGGGGATGGAGTGGCTACACCTTC
TRBV7-3	TRBJ2-1	TRBD2	NA	CASSLGASGSKQFF	TGTGCCAGCAGCCTTGGGGCTAGCGGGAGTAAGCAGTTCTTC
TRBV18	TRBJ2-7	NA	NA	CASSGDGYEQYF	TGTGCCAGCTCAGGGGACGGCTACGAGCAGTACTTC
TRBV6-6	TRBJ2-7	TRBD2	NA	CASSYGGSPYEQYF	TGTGCCAGCAGTTACGGCGGGAGCCCCTACGAGCAGTACTTC
TRBV19	TRBJ1-5	TRBD1	NA	CASGTVLNSNQPQHF	TGTGCCTCCGGGACAGTGCTGAATAGCAATCAGCCCCAGCATTTT
TRBV9	TRBJ1-3	TRBD1	NA	CASSVAGTGWGNTIYF	TGTGCCAGCAGCGTAGCCGGGACAGGGTGGGGAAACACCATATATTTT
TRBV27	TRBJ2-7	NA	NA	CASSLFPGTYEQYF	TGTGCCAGCAGTTTATTCCCGGGGACCTACGAGCAGTACTTC
TRBV29-1	TRBJ1-1	TRBD1	few	CSVDRVMNTEAFF	TGCAGCGTAGACAGGGTCATGAACACTGAAGCTTTCTTT
TRBV2	TRBJ2-7	TRBD1	few	CASRPGTGYSYEQYF	TGTGCCAGCAGGCCCGGGACAGGCTACTCCTACGAGCAGTACTTC
TRBV6-1	TRBJ1-1	NA	NA	CASSPVRDLNTEAFF	TGTGCCAGCAGTCCAGTCCGGGACCTCAACACTGAAGCTTTCTTT
TRBV7-8	TRBJ2-7	NA	NA	CASSQRRWNGSHF	TGTGCCAGCAGCCAAAGGAGGTGGAACGGATCGCACTTC
TRBV19	TRBJ1-2	NA	few	CASSMRAESYGYTF	TGTGCCAGTAGTATGCGTGCGGAGTCATATGGCTACACCTTC
TRBV15	TRBJ1-2	NA	few	CATSRGARGYGNGYTF	TGTGCCACCAGCAGAGGGGCAAGGGGGTATGGGAATGGCTACACCTTC
TRBV18	TRBJ2-1	TRBD2	NA	CASSPRTSGGALRNEQFF	TGTGCCAGCTCACCACGGACTAGCGGGGGGGCTTTACGGAATGAGCAGTTCTTC
TRBV5-1	TRBJ2-1	NA	NA	CASSSGGGGYNEQFF	TGCGCCAGCAGCTCAGGGGGGGGAGGCTACAATGAGCAGTTCTTC
TRBV7-9	TRBJ2-3	NA	once	CASKDTDTQYF	TGTGCCAGCAAAGACACAGATACGCAGTATTTT
TRBV5-6	TRBJ1-1	TRBD1	NA	CASSRPRGQFMNTEAFF	TGTGCCAGCAGCCGGCCCAGGGGGCAGTTCATGAACACTGAAGCTTTCTTT
TRBV5-4	TRBJ1-2	TRBD1	NA	CASSRGTVENGYTF	TGTGCCAGCAGCCGTGGGACAGTTGAAAATGGCTACACCTTC
TRBV30	TRBJ1-2	TRBD1	NA	CACQDRGRPIYGYTF	TGTGCCTGCCAGGACAGGGGGAGGCCGATCTATGGCTACACCTTC
TRBV11-3	TRBJ2-1	NA	once	CASSSSGAGSEFF	TGTGCCAGCAGCTCATCCGGGGCAGGGTCGGAGTTCTTC
TRBV28	TRBJ1-2	TRBD1	NA	CASSLTGGGQGGYTF	TGTGCCAGCAGTCTGACAGGGGGCGGTCAGGGGGGCTACACCTTC